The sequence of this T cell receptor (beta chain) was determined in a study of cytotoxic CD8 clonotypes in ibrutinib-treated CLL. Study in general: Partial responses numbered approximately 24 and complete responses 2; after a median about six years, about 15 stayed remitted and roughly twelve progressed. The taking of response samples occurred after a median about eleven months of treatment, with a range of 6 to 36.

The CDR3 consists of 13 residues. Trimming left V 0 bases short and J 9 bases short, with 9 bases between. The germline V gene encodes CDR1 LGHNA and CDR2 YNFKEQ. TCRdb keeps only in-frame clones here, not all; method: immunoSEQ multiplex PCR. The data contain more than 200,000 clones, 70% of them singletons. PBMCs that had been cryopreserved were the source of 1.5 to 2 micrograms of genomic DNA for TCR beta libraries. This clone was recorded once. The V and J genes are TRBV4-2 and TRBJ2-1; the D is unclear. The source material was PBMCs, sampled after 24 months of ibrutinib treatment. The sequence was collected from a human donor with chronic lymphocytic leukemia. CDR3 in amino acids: CASSQEGEGEQFF. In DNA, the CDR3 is TGTGCCAGCAGCCAAGAAGGAGAAGGTGAGCAGTTCTTC.